This T cell receptor beta chain is from a study of control samples from healthy donors and cancer patients (dated by TCRdb to the early 2020s). CDR1 and CDR2 are drawn from the germline V gene: SGHTS, YDEGEE. The V end loses 0 bases and the J end loses 1 base, and a stretch of 13 bases separates them. From the cysteine through the phenylalanine, the CDR3 covers 16 amino acids. The CDR3 DNA has 48 bases and is translated from base 1. The library came from the immunoSEQ multiplex PCR assay. In its TCRdb copy, this immuneACCESS table keeps in-frame sequences only and misses some clones. Where compared with another copy, unresolved V genes explain less than half of these, and the others have no known cause. The sample yields approximately 84,000 clones; approximately 82% were counted once. The leading ten clones occupy around a tenth of the sample. Note on this clone: There is no known antigen for this receptor. No much larger clone is present one base from it, and per-base qualities are unavailable.

The sequenced material came from blood. The rearranged chain carries TRBV5-8 and TRBJ1-1; the D gene is possibly TRBD1, with 5 bases matching. This TCR was sampled from a woman aged 55-70 years in good health. The CDR3 region: CASSLGIGHKNTEAFF. In nucleotide form, the sequence is TGTGCCAGCAGCTTGGGGATTGGACACAAGAACACTGAAGCTTTCTTT.